Only a few counts were recorded for the clone carrying this T cell receptor beta chain. The sample belongs to a study of blood T cell repertoires in COVID-19. Study information: Spain, Italy and the United States supplied samples that represented acute and convalescent COVID-19. T cells, B-cell-depleted T cells, or PBMCs provided the cDNA or gDNA that served as material.

The V gene end was trimmed by 0 bases and the J gene end by 10 bases; junction bases not matched to a gene: 6. The CDR3 consists of 15 residues. Looked up from germline, CDR1 is MNHEY and CDR2 is SVGAGI. Study processing details: Scientists estimated how many nucleated cells there were by amplifying reference gene primers. Generated by immunoSEQ multiplex PCR, the TCRdb table keeps only in-frame clones and is missing some. The V and J calls and the clone size are those of that table, but D and trimming were determined from the DNA. The sample lists about 180,000 clones, about 88% occurring once. The V and J genes are TRBV6-5 and TRBJ1-6; 7 bases fit TRBD1. The sequenced material came from peripheral blood. The clonotype comes from a woman in her 30s with active or convalescent COVID-19. The CDR3 loop reads CASSYSSSGGSPLHF. Here the CDR3 DNA reads TGTGCCAGCAGTTACTCTTCGTCAGGGGGGTCACCCCTCCACTTT.